This is a list of T cell receptor beta chains from one sample in a study of T cells in Graves' hyperthyroidism and ophthalmopathy. MiXCR, run by TCRdb on the multiplex PCR reads, gives a single entry per CDR3 protein. The table has hundreds of thousands of distinct CDR3 sequences, about 12% seen once. Sequenced: blood. The origin of the receptors is a woman in her late teens or twenties with Graves' hyperthyroidism. The CDR3 runs from the conserved cysteine through the conserved F or W. A D gene is named only where the DNA matches it firmly. Not all rows give a size; the values are once, few, many and, for expanded clones, a class.

J gene: TRBJ1-2
D gene: TRBD1
clone size: .
V gene: TRBV15
CDR3 DNA: TGTGCCACCAGCAGACCCGGGACAGAAAAGAACTATGGCTACACCTTC
CDR3 protein: CATSRPGTEKNYGYTF

J gene: TRBJ2-5
D gene: .
clone size: .
V gene: TRBV7-9
CDR3 DNA: TGTGCCAGCGGCTCCCTGGAGACCCAGCACTTC
CDR3 protein: CASGSLETQHF

J gene: TRBJ2-2
D gene: TRBD2
clone size: .
V gene: TRBV14
CDR3 DNA: TGTGCCAGCAGCCACGGTCTAGCGGGAGCCACCGGGGAGCTGTTTTTT
CDR3 protein: CASSHGLAGATGELFF

J gene: TRBJ2-3
D gene: TRBD1
clone size: many
V gene: TRBV20-1
CDR3 DNA: TGCAGTGCTAGGGGAACAGGGGGGACGCAGTATTTT
CDR3 protein: CSARGTGGTQYF

J gene: TRBJ1-4
D gene: .
clone size: many
V gene: TRBV7-9
CDR3 DNA: TGTGCCAGCAGCCAGATGACCACTAATGAAAAACTGTTTTTT
CDR3 protein: CASSQMTTNEKLFF

J gene: TRBJ1-2
D gene: TRBD1
clone size: few
V gene: TRBV25-1
CDR3 DNA: TGTGCCAGCAGTGAAAGTGGGACAGTCTATGGCTACACCTTC
CDR3 protein: CASSESGTVYGYTF

J gene: TRBJ2-3
D gene: TRBD2
clone size: .
V gene: TRBV7-3
CDR3 DNA: TGTGCCAGCAGCTTAACTAGCGGGGCGGGAGATACGCAGTATTTT
CDR3 protein: CASSLTSGAGDTQYF

J gene: TRBJ2-5
D gene: .
clone size: many
V gene: TRBV3-1
CDR3 DNA: TGTGCCAGCAGCCGTAGCGGAAAAGAGACCCAGTACTTC
CDR3 protein: CASSRSGKETQYF

J gene: TRBJ1-4
D gene: .
clone size: many
V gene: TRBV2
CDR3 DNA: TGTGCCAGCAGGGGGGCGGAACTGTTTTTT
CDR3 protein: CASRGAELFF

J gene: TRBJ1-6
D gene: .
clone size: many
V gene: TRBV5-1
CDR3 DNA: TGCGCCAGCAGCTTGGAGGCAGGGGATAATTCACCCCTCCACTTT
CDR3 protein: CASSLEAGDNSPLHF

J gene: TRBJ2-2
D gene: .
clone size: many
V gene: TRBV7-2
CDR3 DNA: TGTGCCAGCGTGCCTTTAGTCCCCATGACGAACACCGGGGAGCTGTTTTTT
CDR3 protein: CASVPLVPMTNTGELFF

J gene: TRBJ2-7
D gene: TRBD1
clone size: many
V gene: TRBV6-2/TRBV6-3
CDR3 DNA: TGTGCCAGCAAACTTAGGGACAGGAGCCACGAGCAGTACTTC
CDR3 protein: CASKLRDRSHEQYF

J gene: TRBJ1-6
D gene: TRBD1
clone size: .
V gene: TRBV9
CDR3 DNA: TGTGCCAGCAGCCCCCGTCAGGGGGACACCAGCTCCTATAATTCACCCCTCCACTTT
CDR3 protein: CASSPRQGDTSSYNSPLHF

J gene: TRBJ2-1
D gene: TRBD1
clone size: many
V gene: TRBV7-9
CDR3 DNA: TGTGCCAGCAGCTTTGCCGGGACAGCCTCGATGGAGCAGTTCTTC
CDR3 protein: CASSFAGTASMEQFF

J gene: TRBJ2-1
D gene: TRBD2
clone size: many
V gene: TRBV28
CDR3 DNA: TGTGCCAGCAGTTTTTACCAGCGGGGGAATGAGCAGTTCTTC
CDR3 protein: CASSFYQRGNEQFF

J gene: TRBJ2-6
D gene: .
clone size: few
V gene: TRBV18
CDR3 DNA: TGTGCCAGCTCACCGAGCCAGCACTCTGGGGCCAACGTCCTGACTTTC
CDR3 protein: CASSPSQHSGANVLTF

J gene: TRBJ1-3
D gene: .
clone size: few
V gene: TRBV4-1
CDR3 DNA: TGCGCCAGCACCGCCATAGGAGGGGGAGGTATACCTGGAAACACCATATATTTT
CDR3 protein: CASTAIGGGGIPGNTIYF

J gene: TRBJ2-1
D gene: .
clone size: once
V gene: TRBV20-1
CDR3 DNA: TGCAGTGCGACCCGGGCCCCTCGATCCAATGAGCAGTTCTTC
CDR3 protein: CSATRAPRSNEQFF

J gene: TRBJ2-7
D gene: TRBD2
clone size: many
V gene: TRBV11-2
CDR3 DNA: TGTGCCAGCAGCCCCTTAGCGGGAGCCCCCCACGAGCAGTACTTC
CDR3 protein: CASSPLAGAPHEQYF

J gene: TRBJ2-1
D gene: TRBD1
clone size: many
V gene: TRBV12-3/TRBV12-4
CDR3 DNA: TGTGCCAGCAGTTTGGACAGGGGGCTGGATAATGAGCAGTTCTTC
CDR3 protein: CASSLDRGLDNEQFF

J gene: TRBJ1-1
D gene: TRBD1
clone size: .
V gene: TRBV11-2
CDR3 DNA: TGTGCCAGCAGCCCATCAGGGACAGGGATATCAGCTTTCTTT
CDR3 protein: CASSPSGTGISAFF

J gene: TRBJ2-3
D gene: .
clone size: .
V gene: TRBV5-1
CDR3 DNA: TGCGCCAGCAGCTTGGGGTCCAGCAGAGCTACAGATACGCAGTATTTT
CDR3 protein: CASSLGSSRATDTQYF

J gene: TRBJ2-1
D gene: .
clone size: few
V gene: TRBV6-1
CDR3 DNA: TGTGCCAGCAGTGAGTTATCCTCAGGCAGGTATAAGCAGTTCTTC
CDR3 protein: CASSELSSGRYKQFF

J gene: TRBJ2-7
D gene: .
clone size: few
V gene: TRBV19
CDR3 DNA: TGTGCCAGTAGTATTAGAGACGGGACTTCCTACGAGCAGTACTTC
CDR3 protein: CASSIRDGTSYEQYF

J gene: TRBJ2-7
D gene: .
clone size: .
V gene: TRBV27
CDR3 DNA: TGTGCCAGCAGTTTAGTGGACGGACGGGGCGAGCAGTACTTC
CDR3 protein: CASSLVDGRGEQYF

J gene: TRBJ1-4
D gene: .
clone size: many
V gene: TRBV7-6
CDR3 DNA: TGTGCCAGCAGCTTAACGGGGGGCTTTAGTGAAAAACTGTTTTTT
CDR3 protein: CASSLTGGFSEKLFF

J gene: TRBJ1-5
D gene: .
clone size: many
V gene: TRBV12-3/TRBV12-4
CDR3 DNA: TGTGCCAGCAGCTATCCAGGGAGGGCGAGCAATCAGCCCCAGCATTTT
CDR3 protein: CASSYPGRASNQPQHF

J gene: TRBJ2-2
D gene: .
clone size: many
V gene: TRBV27
CDR3 DNA: TGTGCCAGCAGTTTACTGGCGATCGGGGAGCTGTTTTTT
CDR3 protein: CASSLLAIGELFF

J gene: TRBJ2-2
D gene: .
clone size: .
V gene: TRBV28
CDR3 DNA: TGTGCCAGCAGTTTAATAAGTATGAGCACCGGGGAGCTGTTTTTT
CDR3 protein: CASSLISMSTGELFF

J gene: TRBJ1-2
D gene: .
clone size: few
V gene: TRBV6-1
CDR3 DNA: TGTGCCAGCATGCGGGGAACTAACTATGGCTACACCTTC
CDR3 protein: CASMRGTNYGYTF

J gene: TRBJ2-7
D gene: .
clone size: many
V gene: TRBV6-1
CDR3 DNA: TGTGCCAGCACTGACAGATCCTACGAGCAGTACTTC
CDR3 protein: CASTDRSYEQYF

J gene: TRBJ1-2
D gene: .
clone size: .
V gene: TRBV19
CDR3 DNA: TGTGCCAGTAGTAGGGAGACCGACTATGGCTACACCTTC
CDR3 protein: CASSRETDYGYTF

J gene: TRBJ1-5
D gene: TRBD1
clone size: many
V gene: TRBV27
CDR3 DNA: TGTGCCAGCAGCAGGGACAGATCCAATCAGCCCCAGCATTTT
CDR3 protein: CASSRDRSNQPQHF

J gene: TRBJ1-2
D gene: .
clone size: many
V gene: TRBV19
CDR3 DNA: TGTGCCAGTAGTGCAATGACAGCGTATGGCTACACCTTC
CDR3 protein: CASSAMTAYGYTF

J gene: TRBJ1-5
D gene: .
clone size: many
V gene: TRBV29-1
CDR3 DNA: TGCAGCGTAAAACAGACCAATCAGCCCCAGCATTTT
CDR3 protein: CSVKQTNQPQHF

J gene: TRBJ1-6
D gene: TRBD1
clone size: .
V gene: TRBV7-8
CDR3 DNA: TGTGCCAGCAGCTCCGACAGGGCTCGGGATTCACCCCTCCACTTT
CDR3 protein: CASSSDRARDSPLHF

J gene: TRBJ2-7
D gene: .
clone size: .
V gene: TRBV4-1
CDR3 DNA: TGCGCCAGCAGCCAAGATAGGGGCGGATACGAGCAGTACTTC
CDR3 protein: CASSQDRGGYEQYF

J gene: TRBJ1-5
D gene: TRBD1
clone size: .
V gene: TRBV6-1
CDR3 DNA: TGTGCCAGCAGTGAATTCAAAGGGGGCGGATTGCAGCCCCAGCATTTT
CDR3 protein: CASSEFKGGGLQPQHF

J gene: TRBJ1-1
D gene: .
clone size: once
V gene: TRBV19
CDR3 DNA: TGTGCCAGTAGTACACAACAGGGCGGAGACGCTTTCTTT
CDR3 protein: CASSTQQGGDAFF

J gene: TRBJ2-7
D gene: .
clone size: few
V gene: TRBV3-1
CDR3 DNA: TGTGCCAGCAGCACCCGGGCCCCCTACGAGCAGTACTTC
CDR3 protein: CASSTRAPYEQYF

J gene: TRBJ2-1
D gene: .
clone size: few
V gene: TRBV20-1
CDR3 DNA: TGCAGTGCTCCCCGGGGGGCCTTGTACTACAATGAGCAGTTCTTC
CDR3 protein: CSAPRGALYYNEQFF

J gene: TRBJ2-3
D gene: .
clone size: many
V gene: TRBV6-2/TRBV6-3
CDR3 DNA: TGTGCCAGCAGTTATAGTCGCGCCCTCACAGATACGCAGTATTTT
CDR3 protein: CASSYSRALTDTQYF